Here is one T cell receptor (beta chain) with its context. No antigen is known for it. No qualities accompany the bases; no much larger clone lies one base away. The data were taken from a study of beta chain features in type 1 diabetes (dated by TCRdb to 2016 to 2019). Study-level background: No differences in mean age, gender distribution, total cell number or subset yield were found between patients and healthy donors. Across all samples, some 99 million sorted cells were examined, and cell number per subset correlated strongly with RNA yield. The study compared TCRB repertoires of sorted circulating CD4+ T cell subsets between recently diagnosed type 1 diabetes patients and matched healthy donors. Whereas all 30 or so donors provided naive and central memory subsets, regulatory and stem cell-like memory subsets were isolated from just 8 patients and about 8 healthy donors. Points the paper makes about the study in general: The naive, central memory and regulatory TCRB repertoires appeared to resemble one another more closely among patients than among healthy donors. PCR may preferentially amplify shorter templates, but because patient and control samples were amplified and corrected together, any resulting skew would affect both groups equally. At VDJ recombination sites, type 1 diabetes patients had fewer insertions and more deleted nucleotides, which implies abnormalities in thymic rearrangement. Because cDNA rather than genomic DNA was sequenced, highly expressing activated cells could have been over-represented, although no difference in activation and CD3 levels was found between groups. Because the HLA sub-analyses included only small numbers of individuals, any influence of HLA type on TCRB rearrangement was left unresolved. A moderate but significant shortening of TCRB CDR3 length was observed in type 1 diabetes patients in all four CD4+ subsets.

All of the isolated RNA was reverse transcribed with the High Capacity cDNA Reverse Transcription Kit, so expressed TCRB transcripts were sequenced. For stem cell-like memory T cell samples, survey-depth immunoSEQ sequencing was used, averaging approximately 950,000 total reads per sample. Sorted cells were lysed in RLT buffer and RNA was extracted with DNase-treated RNeasy Micro or Mini kits, depending on cell number. To prevent cross-contamination, every cell subset was processed on its own, while patient and healthy donor samples were processed together. TCRB sequences were amplified from cDNA with the immunoSEQ multiplex PCR, producing 87-bp fragments spanning the CDR3 region. The amplicons were sequenced using the Illumina HiSeq platform. The paper's processing steps were these. Synthetic template baselines were used to correct PCR bias computationally, reads within Hamming distance 2 were collapsed together, and singletons that could not be merged were discarded. Reads were aligned against IMGT so that V, D and J genes, CDR3 length and insertions or deletions at six rearrangement sites could be assigned. Within each subset, clonotype counts were normalized to the number of sorted cells before true diversity and Gini coefficients were calculated with the tcR R package. Repertoire sharing was quantified using the overlap coefficient calculated on TCRB nucleotide sequences. Here the immuneACCESS table is served through TCRdb, limited to in-frame sequences with V and J called. Missing clones are a known gap in these copies; in checked studies unresolved V genes cover under half, and the rest lacks a known reason. For V, J and clone size, that table is used; D and trimming come from the DNA. This sample has around 50,000 clones in its table, and approximately 40% of those were observed once. The top ten hold more than 0.1% of the sample.

From each donor, a single peripheral blood sample of about 100 mL on average was drawn into heparinised tubes. Using a panel that included CD45RO, CCR7, CD25, CD127, CD95 and CD27, naive, central memory, regulatory and stem cell-like memory CD4+ T cells were sorted on a BD FACSAria II. Every sorted population had a purity above 95%. PBMCs were separated immediately by Lymphoprep density gradient centrifugation and were stained directly, without being cultured. So that batch effects would be minimized, each experiment stained and sorted samples in pairs, pairing one healthy donor with one patient. The CDR3 spans 14 residues, from the cysteine through the phenylalanine. The CDR3 DNA has 42 bases and is translated from base 1. For this chain, trimming is 3 bases at the V end and 5 bases at the J end, and the number of junction bases without a gene match is 3. CDR1 MNHEY and CDR2 SMNVEV were looked up in the germline V gene (reference sequence).

The sequence was obtained from a young man with type 1 diabetes. Sequencing input: stem cell memory CD4+ T cells from blood. The sample's cell subset or site label, decoded: stem cell-like memory CD4+ T cells. The receptor chain draws on TRBV27 and TRBJ1-1, and 10 junction bases match TRBD1. The nucleotides are TGTGCCAGCAGTTTTCGGACAGGGGGGACTGAAGCTTTCTTT. It encodes CASSFRTGGTEAFF.